The entry below describes one T cell receptor beta chain. V lost 0 bases, J lost 7 bases, and 7 bases lay in between. The CDR3 is made up of 13 amino acids. Per germline, CDR1 MNHEY and CDR2 SVGAGI. The repertoire was sequenced with immunoSEQ multiplex PCR; TCRdb's copy has only in-frame clones and lacks some. The sample records around 100,000 clones, about 90% being singletons. This entry belongs to a study of T cell responses to AZD1222 COVID-19 vaccine. This clonotype originated in an adult in good health. J is TRBJ1-5 and V is TRBV6-5; D gene uncertain. The sequenced sample was peripheral blood, obtained on day 0 of AZD1222 vaccination. Here the CDR3 DNA reads TGTGCCAGCAGTTACTCAGAACGGCAGCCCCAGCATTTT. Its translation: CASSYSERQPQHF.